The next 17 T cell receptor beta chains were all read from a single sample in a study of shared clonotypes between healthy human individuals. Libraries were prepared by immunoSEQ multiplex PCR; TCRdb keeps only in-frame clonotypes and omits some of them. The repertoire has hundreds of thousands of clones, about 95% of them found once; the top ten carry approximately 0.11%. It was CD45RO-negative cells, positively selected for CCR7, that made up naive CD8 cells, with terminally differentiated effector memory CD45RA+ cells excluded. Sequenced material: naive CD8+ T cells sorted from blood. Receptors originate from a woman aged 30 to 39 in good health.

The chain recombines TRBV5-1 with TRBJ1-2; TRBD1 matches at 8 bases. After removal of 4 bases from V and 4 bases from J, the junction contained 3 bases not matched to a gene. This CDR3 has 13 amino acids. Per the germline V gene, CDR1 is SGHRS and CDR2 is YFSETQ. The CDR3 sequence: CASSATGVYGYTF. CDR3 coding DNA: TGCGCCAGCAGCGCGACAGGGGTCTATGGCTACACCTTC.

The rearrangement uses TRBV4-1 and TRBJ1-1; D uncertain. Trimming left V 0 bases short and J 1 base short, with 18 bases between. Germline V gene data show CDR1 as MGHRA and CDR2 as YSYEKL. This CDR3 contains 18 residues. CDR3 sequence (DNA): TGCGCCAGCAGCCAAGATGATCTAAAGACCGCAGGGAACACTGAAGCTTTCTTT. As protein: CASSQDDLKTAGNTEAFF.

The genes are TRBV28 and TRBJ2-1, with 10 bases lining up with TRBD2. J was trimmed by 14 bases and V by 3 bases; bases with no gene match: 10. The CDR3 consists of 14 residues. Germline loops: CDR1 MDHEN, CDR2 SYDVKM. CDR3 DNA sequence: TGTGCCAGCAGTTTGACAGGTGCCGGGACTAGCGAGTTCTTC. As protein: CASSLTGAGTSEFF.

V usage is TRBV28 and J usage is TRBJ2-1, with 10 positions matching TRBD2. The CDR3 runs to 15 residues. Germline-derived CDR1 and CDR2 are MDHEN and SYDVKM. V lost 6 bases, J lost 4 bases, and 6 bases stayed unmatched. The DNA of the CDR3 is TGTGCCAGCAGGGGGATTAGCGGGAGGTACAATGAGCAGTTCTTC. It specifies CASRGISGRYNEQFF.

The chain joins TRBV7-8 to TRBJ2-7, with D tentatively TRBD2 (6 bases). Per germline, CDR1 SGHVS and CDR2 FQNEAQ. Trimming cost V 5 bases and J 5 bases, with 25 bases left between them. The CDR3 length is 17 residues. The CDR3 sequence: CASSPDPGREDTHEQYF. DNA of the CDR3: TGTGCCAGCAGCCCAGACCCCGGCAGGGAGGATACGCACGAGCAGTACTTC.

As for this clone: Other DNA sequences from this sample encode an identical CDR3 as well. The chain couples TRBV28 to TRBJ2-7; D uncertain. V was clipped by 6 bases and J by 3 bases, with 12 bases between them. The germline gives CDR1 MDHEN, CDR2 SYDVKM. The CDR3 is 13 amino acids. CDR3: CASSLPDLYEQYF. CDR3 in DNA: TGTGCCAGCAGCCTTCCGGACCTCTACGAGCAGTACTTC.

This chain uses TRBV7-9 with TRBJ2-7; 7 bases align to TRBD2. From germline, CDR1 is SEHNR and CDR2 FQNEAQ (reference sequence). This CDR3 comprises 13 residues. J gave up 3 bases and V 4 bases, and 3 bases lay outside the gene matches. CDR3 in DNA: TGTGCCAGCAGCTCCAGGACTAGCTACGAGCAGTACTTC. Its protein is CASSSRTSYEQYF.

The J gene is TRBJ1-5, the V gene TRBV6-1; a weak D match, TRBD1 (6 bases). CDR1 MNHNS and CDR2 SASEGT come from the germline V gene. V gave up 5 bases and J gave up 7 bases, with 18 bases separating them. The CDR3 has 15 residues. The CDR3 DNA reads TGTGCCAGCAGTCCCTGGGGGCAGGGTATACAGCCCCAGCATTTT. It encodes CASSPWGQGIQPQHF.

The chain combines TRBV7-8 with TRBJ1-3, with no clear D. Trimming pared 1 base from V and 1 base from J, leaving 2 bases between. This CDR3 has 13 residues. The germline V gene encodes CDR1 SGHVS and CDR2 FQNEAQ. The CDR3 reads CASSLGSGNTIYF. CDR3 DNA sequence: TGTGCCAGCAGCTTAGGGTCTGGAAACACCATATATTTT.

The V gene is TRBV28, the J gene TRBJ2-7; 7 positions agree with TRBD1. V was pared by 2 bases and J by 6 bases, with 7 bases of the junction left unmatched. The CDR3 covers 14 residues. Germline CDR1 is MDHEN and CDR2 is SYDVKM. Written as DNA, the CDR3 is TGTGCCAGCAGTTTAACAGGGGATGGTCTCGAGCAGTACTTC. It encodes CASSLTGDGLEQYF.

The V call is TRBV7-3, the J call TRBJ2-3; D unclear. CDR3 length: 13 amino acids. V lost 1 base, J lost 7 bases, and 9 bases lay in between. Germline-derived CDR1 and CDR2 are SGHTA and FQGTGA. The CDR3 nucleotides read TGTGCCAGCAGCTTAATTTTGGGGTATACGCAGTATTTT. Translation: CASSLILGYTQYF.

The genes are TRBV30 and TRBJ2-7, with 13 bases aligning to TRBD2. The CDR3 covers 14 residues. From germline, CDR1 is GTSNPN and CDR2 SVGIG (reference sequence). Germline trimming cut 2 bases from V and 5 bases from J; bases unmatched to any gene: 3. CDR3 bases: TGTGCCTGGAGTTTGGGGACTAGCGGGAACGAGCAGTACTTC. Its translation: CAWSLGTSGNEQYF. Looking up the rest from reference TRBV30 and TRBJ2-7 gives the full variable domain: SQTIHQWPATLVQPVGSPLSLECTVEGTSNPNLYWYRQAAGRGLQLLFYSVGIGQISSEVPQNLSASRPQDRQFILSSKKLLLSDSGFYLCAWSLGTSGNEQYFGPGTRLTVT.

CDR3 amino acids: CASSLLPPPAGASEQYF. CDR3 nucleotides: TGTGCCAGCAGTTTACTCCCCCCCCCAGCGGGAGCCAGCGAGCAGTACTTC. The chain joins TRBV27 to TRBJ2-7, with 8 positions matching TRBD2. CDR3 size: 17 residues. J gave up 6 bases and V 2 bases, and 15 bases lay outside the gene matches. Germline CDR1 is MNHEY and CDR2 is SMNVEV (reference sequence).

This clone has a handful of counts. The DNA for the CDR3 is TGTGCCAGCAGCCAGCTAGCCAAAAACATTCAGTACTTC. It specifies CASSQLAKNIQYF. The rearrangement uses TRBV14 and TRBJ2-4, with no clear D. V was cut by 3 bases and J by 0 bases, with 3 bases left in between. There are 13 residues in the CDR3. Germline V CDR1 and CDR2: SGHDN, FVKESK.

As regards this clone: The same CDR3 is also encoded by other DNA sequences in this sample. This chain links TRBV5-6 with TRBJ2-1; TRBD2 matches 8 bases. This CDR3 has 13 amino acids. V lost 0 bases, J lost 9 bases, and 2 bases stayed unmatched. CDR1 is SGHDT and CDR2 is YYEEEE in the germline V gene. The CDR3 DNA sequence: TGTGCCAGCAGCTTGGGGCTAGCGGGTGAGCAGTTCTTC. Translation gives CASSLGLAGEQFF.

The chain uses TRBV4-1 and TRBJ1-5, with D unresolved. Germline V gene data show CDR1 as MGHRA and CDR2 as YSYEKL. This CDR3 comprises 14 residues. The V end was cut by 0 bases, the J end by 1 base, with 4 bases between. CDR3 sequence reads: CASSQEVSNQPQHF. Written as DNA, the CDR3 is TGCGCCAGCAGCCAAGAGGTCAGCAATCAGCCCCAGCATTTT.

This clone is a singleton in its sample. The rearrangement joins TRBV4-2 to TRBJ2-5; no clear D gene. The CDR3 has 15 residues. Germline CDR1 is LGHNA and CDR2 is YNFKEQ. Deletions cut 0 bases from V and 1 base from J, with 9 bases between. As DNA, the CDR3 is TGTGCCAGCAGCCAAGATGGTAGGCCCCAAGAGACCCAGTACTTC. Protein sequence: CASSQDGRPQETQYF.